This T cell receptor (beta chain) was documented in a study of blood T cell repertoires in COVID-19. Clinical history as reported by participants underpinned cohort assignment. Recovered status applied to Cohort 3 donors who had two consecutive negative PCRs. It also applied to those with clearance or with symptom resolution. Original handling: Cell counts per sample came from amplifying reference gene primers. TCRdb's copy holds only in-frame clones and misses some; the assay was immunoSEQ multiplex PCR. From that table come the V and J calls and clone size; the DNA was used to work out D and trimming. The repertoire holds approximately 500,000 clones, with 85% to 90% as singletons. V lost 8 bases to trimming and J lost 9 bases, with 11 bases between them. This CDR3 has 11 residues. Germline CDR1 SEHNR, CDR2 FQNEAQ (reference sequence).

This rearrangement joins TRBV7-9 to TRBJ2-1; D is unclear. Sequencing was carried out using PBMCs or T cells enriched from blood (not recorded which). The sequence was obtained from a woman between 40 and 50 years old who had recovered from COVID-19. CDR3 region: CASVRVGEQFF. The CDR3 DNA reads TGTGCCAGCGTACGGGTTGGTGAGCAGTTCTTC.